These 29 T cell receptor beta chains share one sample of origin, sequenced in a study of shared clonotypes between healthy human individuals. The data were produced by immunoSEQ multiplex PCR, yet TCRdb's version contains in-frame clones alone and is incomplete. The sample lists about half a million clones; approximately 78% were seen once. Material: PBMCs. Receptors were obtained from a middle-aged woman in good health. Some clones in this sample may be carry-over from other donors' samples.

J is TRBJ1-4 and V is TRBV9, with 10 bases lining up with TRBD1. This CDR3 comprises 18 residues. The V gene's germline CDR1 is SGDLS and CDR2 YYNGEE. J lost 4 bases, V lost 4 bases, and 13 bases had no gene match. CDR3 nucleotide sequence: TGTGCCAGCAGCACAAAATTCGACAGGGGGCTGGGTAATGAAAAACTGTTTTTT. Amino acid sequence: CASSTKFDRGLGNEKLFF.

This clone was counted once. This chain links TRBV29-1 with TRBJ1-2; 7 bases fit TRBD1. The CDR3 is 13 residues long. The germline V gene has CDR1 SQVTM and CDR2 ANQGSEA. The junction had 9 bases not matched to a gene; V was cut back by 7 bases and J by 4 bases. The CDR3 region has the DNA TGCAGCGCAACCGCGGCAGGGGGCTATGGCTACACCTTC. Encoded protein: CSATAAGGYGYTF.

J is TRBJ2-3 and V is TRBV7-3, with 9 bases lining up with TRBD2. With 4 bases clipped from V and 5 bases from J, the junction kept 7 bases outside the gene matches. CDR1 is SGHTA, CDR2 FQGTGA, per germline. The CDR3 totals 15 residues. The DNA of the CDR3 is TGTGCCAGCAGCTCCCGGGCAGCGGGAGGAGATACGCAGTATTTT. Its protein product is CASSSRAAGGDTQYF. The full variable domain, completed using reference TRBV7-3 and TRBJ2-3, is GAGVSQTPSNKVTEKGKYVELRCDPISGHTALYWYRQSLGQGPEFLIYFQGTGAADDSGLPNDRFFAVRPEGSVSTLKIQRTERGDSAVYLCASSSRAAGGDTQYFGPGTRLTVL.

This clone was observed once. The gene calls are TRBV4-1 and TRBJ1-2; D is uncertain. Germline V gene lookup returns CDR1 MGHRA and CDR2 YSYEKL. Trimming removed 1 base at V and 3 bases at J, with 12 bases between. There are 15 residues in the CDR3. The CDR3 DNA follows: TGCGCCAGCAGCCAAGTACTACGGCCGGACTATGGCTACACCTTC. It yields the protein CASSQVLRPDYGYTF.

This clone was found once. The J gene is TRBJ2-5, the V gene TRBV2; TRBD2 matches 8 bases. The J call is in doubt because the DNA end fits TRBJ2-7 better. Germline CDR1 SNHLY, CDR2 FYNNEI. The CDR3 covers 12 residues. CDR3 residues: CASNRAGAEQYF. In DNA, the CDR3 is TGTGCCAGCAACAGAGCGGGAGCCGAGCAGTACTTC.

Many counts were recorded for this clone. Other DNA sequences within the sample encode an identical CDR3. V is TRBV7-3 and J is TRBJ2-2; D gene uncertain. Per germline, CDR1 SGHTA and CDR2 FQGTGA. Trimming pared 2 bases from V and 2 bases from J, leaving 6 bases between. This CDR3 contains 14 residues. CDR3 protein: CASSLSSNTGELFF. The CDR3 nucleotides are TGTGCCAGCAGCTTATCCTCAAACACCGGGGAGCTGTTTTTT.

The CDR3 coding sequence is TGCGCCAGCAGCCACGGGGTCGGCACCGGGGAGCTGTTTTTT. It encodes CASSHGVGTGELFF. J is TRBJ2-2 and V is TRBV4-3; possibly TRBD2 for D (5 bases). The CDR3 contains 14 residues. Trimming removed 3 bases from V and 4 bases from J, with 9 bases in between. Germline loops: CDR1 LGHNA, CDR2 YSLEER.

Written as DNA, the CDR3 is TGCAGCGCCAAGGGAACGGGGAAAGAGACCCAGTACTTC. Its translation is CSAKGTGKETQYF. The rearrangement links TRBV29-1 to TRBJ2-5, with D possibly matching TRBD2 (5 bases). Trimming left V 7 bases short and J 3 bases short, with 15 bases between. The germline V gene has CDR1 SQVTM and CDR2 ANQGSEA. The CDR3 runs 13 residues. Combining the CDR3 with reference TRBV29-1 and TRBJ2-5 gives the whole variable domain SAVISQKPSRDICQRGTSLTIQCQVDSQVTMMFWYRQQPGQSLTLIATANQGSEATYESGFVIDKFPISRPNLTFSTLTVSNMSPEDSSIYLCSAKGTGKETQYFGPGTRLLVL.

This clone came up many times. The chain uses TRBV27 and TRBJ2-1; D gene unclear. Germline V gives CDR1 MNHEY, CDR2 SMNVEV (reference sequence). V lost 2 bases, J lost 1 base, and 6 bases lay in between. The CDR3 spans 14 residues. The CDR3 DNA reads as TGTGCCAGCAGTTTAACAGAGTCCTACAATGAGCAGTTCTTC. Amino acid sequence: CASSLTESYNEQFF.

CDR3 amino acids: CASSLAGTSSYNEQFF. CDR3 sequence (DNA): TGTGCCAGCAGCTTAGCCGGGACTAGCAGTTACAATGAGCAGTTCTTC. The rearrangement links TRBV7-2 to TRBJ2-1; 9 bases line up with TRBD2. Germline-derived CDR1 and CDR2 are SGHTA and FQGNSA. V trimming: 0 bases; J trimming: 4 bases; junction bases outside the gene matches: 4. CDR3 length: 16 residues.

The chain combines TRBV18 with TRBJ2-3; D unclear. This CDR3 region has 12 residues. CDR1 is KGHSH, CDR2 LQKENI, per germline. The V end was cut by 3 bases, the J end by 5 bases, with 6 bases between. CDR3 protein: CASSPTKDTQYF. In DNA, the CDR3 is TGTGCCAGCTCACCTACGAAAGATACGCAGTATTTT.

As for this clone: The sample has other DNA sequences that encode this CDR3 too. The J gene is TRBJ2-7, the V gene TRBV30; TRBD1 matches at 7 bases. The germline V gene encodes CDR1 GTSNPN and CDR2 SVGIG (reference sequence). This CDR3 comprises 15 residues. Unmatched junction bases numbered 8, after V lost 0 bases and J lost 3 bases. The CDR3 nucleotides are TGTGCCTGGAGTGTACAAGGGGGCTTCTACTACGAGCAGTACTTC. Translated: CAWSVQGGFYYEQYF.

This clone appeared once. The J gene is TRBJ1-2, the V gene TRBV19; D is uncertain. CDR3 length: 14 amino acids. Trimming pared 6 bases from V and 4 bases from J, leaving 15 bases between. The V gene's germline CDR1 is LNHDA and CDR2 SQIVND (reference sequence). For the CDR3, the DNA is TGTGCCAGTAGCATCTCCGAGGTTCGCTATGGCTACACCTTC. This encodes CASSISEVRYGYTF.

This chain links TRBV5-1 with TRBJ2-7, with 11 bases fitting TRBD2. Germline CDR1 is SGHRS and CDR2 is YFSETQ. V shed 4 bases, J shed 5 bases, and the junction held 17 bases outside the gene matches. CDR3 length equals 18 residues. The CDR3 is CASSTGTSGLVAVDEQYF. CDR3 nucleotides: TGCGCCAGCAGCACTGGGACTAGCGGACTCGTGGCGGTTGACGAGCAGTACTTC.

The chain employs TRBV2 and TRBJ2-7; a possible D gene is TRBD2 (5 bases). The CDR3 contains 14 residues. Germline CDR1 is SNHLY and CDR2 is FYNNEI. V lost 1 base to trimming and J lost 0 bases, with 7 bases between them. The chain's CDR3 is CASSEGGHSYEQYF. The CDR3 DNA is TGTGCCAGCAGTGAAGGAGGGCACTCCTACGAGCAGTACTTC.

The chain recombines TRBV7-9 with TRBJ2-5; unclear D gene. Looked up from germline, CDR1 is SEHNR and CDR2 is FQNEAQ (reference sequence). Trimming shortened V by 6 bases and J by 4 bases, and 9 bases separated the two germline ends. This CDR3 region has 12 residues. The CDR3, as DNA: TGTGCCAGCAGATCACCCTCAGAGACCCAGTACTTC. It codes for CASRSPSETQYF.

The V call is TRBV18, the J call TRBJ1-4; 9 bases map to TRBD1. Trimming cost V 4 bases and J 8 bases; bases outside gene matches: 5. The length of the CDR3 is 14 residues. The germline gives CDR1 KGHSH, CDR2 LQKENI. The DNA of the CDR3 is TGTGCCAGCTCACAGGGACAGGGTGGAGAAAAACTGTTTTTT. It is translated as CASSQGQGGEKLFF.

The V and J genes are TRBV4-3 and TRBJ1-4, with no clear D. There are 14 residues in the CDR3. V lost 0 bases and J 7 bases, leaving 9 bases between the germline ends. From germline, CDR1 is LGHNA and CDR2 YSLEER. The DNA of the CDR3 is TGCGCCAGCAGCCAAGATACCCGCGGTGAAAAACTGTTTTTT. The encoded protein is CASSQDTRGEKLFF.

This chain connects TRBV11-2 to TRBJ2-3; D is ambiguous. CDR3 length: 17 residues. Trimming removed 2 bases at V and 2 bases at J, with 17 bases between. CDR1 and CDR2 (germline): SGHAT, FQNNGV. CDR3 in amino acids: CASSLTRVSRVTDTQYF. In DNA form, the CDR3 reads TGTGCCAGCAGCTTAACTCGGGTTAGTCGTGTCACAGATACGCAGTATTTT.

The V and J genes are TRBV5-5 and TRBJ2-1; TRBD2 aligns across 7 bases. V lost 4 bases to trimming and J lost 2 bases; unmatched junction nucleotides: 6. This CDR3 has 15 residues. Germline V gene data show CDR1 as SGHKS and CDR2 as YYEKEE (reference sequence). DNA of the CDR3: TGTGCCAGCAGCCCAGGACTAGGAACCTACAATGAGCAGTTCTTC. Protein: CASSPGLGTYNEQFF.

This chain connects TRBV29-1 to TRBJ1-4, with 7 bases lining up with TRBD1. The CDR3 is made up of 16 amino acids. CDR1 is SQVTM, CDR2 ANQGSEA, per germline. The ends lost 5 bases at V and 3 bases at J; junction bases unmatched: 12. The CDR3, as DNA: TGCAGCGTTAAGGTTCCCAGGGACAGCCCTAATGAAAAACTGTTTTTT. This sequence encodes CSVKVPRDSPNEKLFF.

This clone was recorded once. V and J are TRBV7-9 and TRBJ2-7; 7 bases agree with TRBD2. Germline CDR1 reads SEHNR; CDR2 reads FQNEAQ (reference sequence). CDR3 length: 14 residues. Trimming removed 3 bases from V and 4 bases from J; junction bases left unmatched: 6. CDR3 loop: CASSLGGSVYEQYF. CDR3 DNA: TGTGCCAGCAGCTTGGGGGGGAGCGTTTACGAGCAGTACTTC.

Comment on this clone: It may be a read error: a sequence one base away is much more abundant. The chain carries TRBV10-3 and TRBJ2-7; TRBD2 matches 13 bases. The CDR3 contains 16 residues. The germline V gene encodes CDR1 ENHRY and CDR2 SYGVKD. Trimming took 6 bases from V and 8 from J; bases not matched to a gene: 13. The CDR3 nucleotides read TGTGCCATCAGCCCGGGACTAGCGGGATTTAGCGACAAGCAGTACTTC. It translates to CAISPGLAGFSDKQYF.

This clone was seen only once. The chain employs TRBV19 and TRBJ2-7, with 7 bases aligning to TRBD2. With 5 bases clipped from V and 4 bases from J, the junction kept 11 bases outside the gene matches. The CDR3 covers 15 residues. Germline V gene lookup returns CDR1 LNHDA and CDR2 SQIVND (reference sequence). The CDR3: CASSLTSWGPYEQYF. DNA of the CDR3: TGTGCCAGTAGTTTGACTAGCTGGGGACCATACGAGCAGTACTTC.

The chain joins TRBV7-3 to TRBJ2-1; 9 nucleotides match TRBD2. Germline V lookup: CDR1 SGHTA, CDR2 FQGTGA. V shed 4 bases, J shed 6 bases, and the junction held 7 bases outside the gene matches. This CDR3 is built from 15 residues. CDR3 region: CASSSGLAAPNEQFF. DNA for the CDR3: TGTGCCAGCAGCTCGGGACTAGCAGCCCCCAATGAGCAGTTCTTC.

V is TRBV10-1 and J is TRBJ2-7; 9 nucleotides agree with TRBD1. The junction had 7 bases not matched to a gene; V was cut back by 2 bases and J by 5 bases. Germline CDR1 reads WNHNN; CDR2 reads SYGVQD (reference sequence). The CDR3 totals 15 residues. The CDR3 bases are TGCGCCAGCAGTGAGACGGGACAGGGAAGGCACGAGCAGTACTTC. As protein: CASSETGQGRHEQYF.

This clone has ten or more counts. The CDR3 region has the DNA TGTGCCACCAGCACCGGGGGTCTGGAGGGGGCCTCCTACAATGAGCAGTTCTTC. Translation: CATSTGGLEGASYNEQFF. The chain has TRBV15 and TRBJ2-1; a possible D gene is TRBD1 (7 bases). Germline V gene sequence: CDR1 LNHNV, CDR2 YYDKDF (reference sequence). The V end was cut by 4 bases, the J end by 0 bases, with 19 bases between. The CDR3 covers 18 residues.

The CDR3, as DNA: TGTGCCAGCAGCTCGTTCTCCTACGAGCAGTACTTC. It is translated as CASSSFSYEQYF. The chain uses TRBV7-9 and TRBJ2-7; D unclear. The CDR3 runs to 12 residues. Germline values: CDR1 SEHNR, CDR2 FQNEAQ (reference sequence). V was shortened by 4 bases and J by 0 bases, with 4 bases between the two germline ends.

CDR3 amino acids: CASSYSKKAETQYF. The CDR3 nucleotides read TGTGCCAGCAGTTACTCGAAGAAGGCTGAGACCCAGTACTTC. J is TRBJ2-5 and V is TRBV6-6; no clear D gene. V was pared by 0 bases and J by 5 bases, with 10 bases between. The length of the CDR3 is 14 residues. The germline V gene has CDR1 MNHNY and CDR2 SVGAGI (reference sequence).